The next 23 T cell receptor beta chains were all read from a single sample in a study of blood T cell repertoires in COVID-19. Clones were read by immunoSEQ multiplex PCR, and TCRdb kept only the in-frame ones, dropping some. The table includes about 190,000 clones, approximately 89% detected once. What was sequenced was peripheral blood. These receptors came from a woman in her 30s with acute or convalescent COVID-19.

The chain combines TRBV27 with TRBJ2-1; the match to TRBD2 covers 7 bases. The CDR3 covers 13 residues. The germline V gene encodes CDR1 MNHEY and CDR2 SMNVEV (reference sequence). Trimming removed 5 bases from V and 8 bases from J; junction bases left unmatched: 6. The CDR3 is CASSPQREHEQFF. The CDR3 coding sequence is TGTGCCAGCAGTCCACAGCGGGAACATGAGCAGTTCTTC.

V gene TRBV5-6 combines with J gene TRBJ2-7; tentative D call: TRBD1 (6 bases). The V and J ends lost 0 bases and 3 bases respectively, with 16 bases between them. The CDR3 is made up of 16 amino acids. Germline V gene lookup returns CDR1 SGHDT and CDR2 YYEEEE. CDR3 sequence reads: CASSLGLRTAYYEQYF. The CDR3 region has the DNA TGTGCCAGCAGCTTGGGGTTGCGGACAGCCTACTACGAGCAGTACTTC. The variable domain in full, completed from reference TRBV5-6 and TRBJ2-7, reads DAGVTQSPTHLIKTRGQQVTLRCSPKSGHDTVSWYQQALGQGPQFIFQYYEEEERQRGNFPDRFSGHQFPNYSSELNVNALLLGDSALYLCASSLGLRTAYYEQYFGPGTRLTVT.

This clone occurred a few times. The V call is TRBV6-4, the J call TRBJ1-3; D perhaps matches TRBD1 (5 bases). The CDR3 is 11 residues long. The germline V gene encodes CDR1 MRHNA and CDR2 SNTAGT. The V gene lost 10 bases and the J gene lost 8 bases, with 12 bases spanning the gap. CDR3 in amino acids: CAIREGHTIYF. CDR3 nucleotides: TGTGCCATAAGGGAGGGACACACCATATATTTT.

This clone was detected once. The V call is TRBV30, the J call TRBJ2-1, with a tentative D call TRBD2 (5 bases). CDR3 length: 13 amino acids. The germline V gene has CDR1 GTSNPN and CDR2 SVGIG (reference sequence). V gave up 6 bases and J gave up 3 bases, with 12 bases separating them. This CDR3 is CACKRGFYNEQFF. The CDR3 DNA follows: TGTGCCTGCAAACGGGGATTCTACAATGAGCAGTTCTTC.

This clone was detected only once. The gene calls are TRBV12-3 or TRBV12-4 and TRBJ2-6, with D uncertain. The germline V and J ends were trimmed by 9 bases and 1 base, with 7 bases remaining between them. The CDR3 extends over 13 amino acids. The CDR3 coding sequence is TGTGCCAGTAGATTTTCTGGGGCCAACGTCCTGACTTTC. It translates to CASRFSGANVLTF.

This chain connects TRBV29-1 to TRBJ2-3, with TRBD2 as a possible D gene (6 bases). Between the trimmed V and J ends, which lost 4 bases and 2 bases, there was a span of 13 bases. CDR3 length: 14 amino acids. Germline CDR1 and CDR2: SQVTM and ANQGSEA. Written as DNA, the CDR3 is TGCAGCGTTGTACCGGGACTGGACACAGATACGCAGTATTTT. Amino acids: CSVVPGLDTDTQYF.

The rearrangement links TRBV15 to TRBJ1-5; D uncertain. The CDR3 has 16 amino acids. Germline V gene lookup returns CDR1 LNHNV and CDR2 YYDKDF (reference sequence). V dropped 1 base and J dropped 5 bases, with 15 bases sitting between them. In DNA, the CDR3 is TGTGCCACCAGCAGAGTTGCGGGGTCCGTCCATCAGCCCCAGCATTTT. Its translation is CATSRVAGSVHQPQHF.

A single count supports this clone. The chain links TRBV29-1 to TRBJ1-1; no clear D gene. Germline-derived CDR1 and CDR2 are SQVTM and ANQGSEA. There are 13 residues in the CDR3. V lost 3 bases and J 4 bases, leaving 12 bases between the germline ends. The CDR3 loop is CSVDRDAGTEAFF. The CDR3, as DNA: TGCAGCGTTGATAGGGATGCGGGCACTGAAGCTTTCTTT.

The CDR3 here is CASSYTGVEQYF. The DNA for the CDR3 is TGTGCCAGCAGTTATACAGGGGTCGAGCAGTACTTC. The rearrangement uses TRBV6-6 and TRBJ2-7, with 7 bases lining up with TRBD1. V gave up 3 bases and J gave up 6 bases; unmatched junction bases: 2. Germline V gene lookup returns CDR1 MNHNY and CDR2 SVGAGI (reference sequence). The CDR3 length is 12 residues.

The chain recombines TRBV5-6 with TRBJ1-1, with D possibly TRBD1 on 6 matching bases. This CDR3 has 13 residues. CDR1 is SGHDT and CDR2 is YYEEEE in the germline V gene. The V gene lost 6 bases and the J gene lost 1 base, with 10 bases spanning the gap. The CDR3 spells CASNWGQNTEAFF. CDR3 in DNA: TGTGCCAGCAATTGGGGGCAGAACACTGAAGCTTTCTTT.

The chain employs TRBV3-1 (or the pseudogene TRBV3-2) and TRBJ2-3; TRBD2 might be the D (6 bases). Germline V lookup: CDR1 LGHDT, CDR2 YNNKEL (reference sequence). V was shortened by 11 bases and J by 0 bases, with 15 bases between the two germline ends. The CDR3 consists of 14 residues. As DNA, the CDR3 is TGTGCCTGTAGCGGACATACAAGCACAGATACGCAGTATTTT. Translated, it gives CACSGHTSTDTQYF.

The chain uses TRBV24-1 and TRBJ1-6; possible D gene TRBD1, 5 bases. Trimming left V 3 bases short and J 4 bases short, with 9 bases between. CDR1 is KGHDR, CDR2 SFDVKD, per germline. CDR3 length equals 15 residues. The CDR3 protein is CATSDGTDYNSPLHF. The CDR3 DNA sequence: TGTGCCACCAGTGATGGGACTGATTATAATTCACCCCTCCACTTT.

Only one count was recorded for this clone. This chain connects TRBV10-3 to TRBJ2-2; tentatively, D is TRBD2 (6 bases). The CDR3 is 14 amino acids. Germline V gene data show CDR1 as ENHRY and CDR2 as SYGVKD. V was cut by 3 bases and J by 7 bases, with 12 bases left in between. The CDR3 sequence: CAISEGAGIGELFF. The CDR3 DNA reads TGTGCCATCAGTGAAGGGGCGGGGATCGGGGAGCTGTTTTTT.

The V gene is TRBV5-1, the J gene TRBJ2-7; the D gene is possibly TRBD2 (6 bases). V dropped 0 bases and J dropped 7 bases, with 20 bases sitting between them. CDR3 length: 16 amino acids. Germline CDR1 is SGHRS and CDR2 is YFSETQ. The CDR3 loop is CASSLGVGFGLREQYF. As DNA, the CDR3 is TGCGCCAGCAGCTTGGGGGTTGGGTTTGGACTACGAGAGCAGTACTTC.

The chain carries TRBV7-9 and TRBJ1-5; D remains ambiguous. The V and J ends lost 1 base and 7 bases respectively, with 5 bases between them. This CDR3 spans 12 amino acids. The germline V gene encodes CDR1 SEHNR and CDR2 FQNEAQ (reference sequence). The CDR3 loop is CASSLGPQPQHF. The CDR3, as DNA: TGTGCCAGCAGCTTAGGGCCCCAGCCCCAGCATTTT.

This chain connects TRBV29-1 to TRBJ1-4; unclear D gene. The V end was cut by 4 bases, the J end by 4 bases, with 7 bases between. This CDR3 spans 12 amino acids. Looked up from germline, CDR1 is SQVTM and CDR2 is ANQGSEA. CDR3 residues: CSVVGNNEKLFF. Here the CDR3 DNA reads TGCAGCGTTGTCGGGAATAATGAAAAACTGTTTTTT.

This clone appeared a few times. The rearrangement uses TRBV28 and TRBJ1-2, with a possible D match to TRBD1 (5 bases). V gave up 8 bases and J gave up 3 bases, with 16 bases separating them. CDR1 and CDR2 (germline): MDHEN, SYDVKM. CDR3 length: 14 residues. CDR3 loop: CASLGNIGDYGYTF. For the CDR3, the DNA is TGTGCCAGCCTAGGGAACATAGGGGACTATGGCTACACCTTC.

CDR3 region: CASSYGTGYEQYF. The CDR3 DNA follows: TGTGCCAGCAGTTACGGGACAGGCTACGAGCAGTACTTC. The genes are TRBV6-2 or TRBV6-3 and TRBJ2-7, with 8 nucleotides matching TRBD1. The CDR3 is made up of 13 amino acids. V shed 2 bases and J 3 bases; nucleotides not matched to a gene: 0. CDR1 and CDR2 (germline): MNHEY, SVGEGT.

This clone has at least ten counts. V usage is TRBV7-2 and J usage is TRBJ2-3; D call uncertain. Germline V gene sequence: CDR1 SGHTA, CDR2 FQGNSA. The CDR3 spans 12 residues. V dropped 2 bases and J dropped 3 bases, with 3 bases sitting between them. The CDR3 coding sequence is TGTGCCAGCAGCTTATTAACAGATACGCAGTATTTT. Its protein is CASSLLTDTQYF. Filled out from reference TRBV7-2 and TRBJ2-3, the complete variable domain reads GAGVSQSPSNKVTEKGKDVELRCDPISGHTALYWYRQSLGQGLEFLIYFQGNSAPDKSGLPSDRFSAERTGGSVSTLTIQRTQQEDSAVYLCASSLLTDTQYFGPGTRLTVL.

This sequence joins TRBV19 and TRBJ1-5, with TRBD1 matching over 11 bases. CDR1 and CDR2 from the germline V gene are LNHDA and SQIVND (reference sequence). The CDR3 has 14 residues. V shed 5 bases, J shed 5 bases, and the junction held 2 bases outside the gene matches. CDR3 coding DNA: TGTGCCAGTAGTCGGACAGGGGGCCATCAGCCCCAGCATTTT. Translated: CASSRTGGHQPQHF.

The chain joins TRBV10-1 to TRBJ2-5; D might be TRBD2 (5 bases). The germline gives CDR1 WNHNN, CDR2 SYGVQD (reference sequence). There are 14 residues in the CDR3. Trimming took 3 bases from V and 4 from J, leaving 12 bases between them. CDR3 sequence (DNA): TGCGCCAGCAGTGACAGAGGGTTAACAGAGACCCAGTACTTC. Amino acids: CASSDRGLTETQYF.

The rearrangement links TRBV11-3 to TRBJ2-2; 8 bases match TRBD2. The CDR3 is 16 residues long. Germline loops: CDR1 SGHNT, CDR2 YENEEA. Trimming at V came to 1 base and at J to 7 bases, leaving 8 bases not matched to a gene. Here the CDR3 DNA reads TGTGCCAGCAGCTTAGGTATTGCAGCGGGAGACGGGGAGCTGTTTTTT. Amino acid sequence: CASSLGIAAGDGELFF.

The genes are TRBV2 and TRBJ2-1; TRBD1 agrees at 9 bases. This CDR3 has 14 amino acids. Germline V gene lookup returns CDR1 SNHLY and CDR2 FYNNEI. V lost 6 bases to trimming and J lost 7 bases; unmatched junction nucleotides: 7. The CDR3 DNA follows: TGTGCCAGCAGCTTCGACAGGGGGAGGAATGAGCAGTTCTTC. Amino acid sequence: CASSFDRGRNEQFF. Full variable domain (outside the CDR3, taken from reference TRBV2 and TRBJ2-1): EPEVTQTPSHQVTQMGQEVILRCVPISNHLYFYWYRQILGQKVEFLVSFYNNEISEKSEIFDDQFSVERPDGSNFTLKIRSTKLEDSAMYFCASSFDRGRNEQFFGPGTRLTVL.